The entry that follows covers one T cell receptor beta chain sequence. Its target is unknown. Distinct nucleotide sequences in the sample also encode this CDR3. The CDR3 loop spans 14 amino acids. V shed 3 bases and J shed 5 bases, with 13 bases lying between them. From germline, CDR1 is MDHEN and CDR2 SYDVKM. The data stem from a study of shared clonotypes between healthy human individuals. Study outcomes and limitations: The represented genetic and exposure-history diversity was limited by the small number of donors. Sequencing depth was predicted to influence how clonotypes are shared among donors.

Clones were sequenced by immunoSEQ multiplex PCR, and TCRdb holds only the in-frame ones, with some missing. The repertoire holds under 2,500,000 clones, with approximately 95% as singletons. The sequenced sample was naive CD4+ T cells sorted from blood. Sample subset: CD45RA+ positively selected. The sequence derives from a man between 18 and 29 years old in good health. V gene TRBV28 combines with J gene TRBJ1-1; a possible D gene is TRBD1 (6 bases). CDR3 nucleotide sequence: TGTGCCAGCAGTTTTGGGGGGGCGCGGACTGAAGCTTTCTTT. Residues: CASSFGGARTEAFF.